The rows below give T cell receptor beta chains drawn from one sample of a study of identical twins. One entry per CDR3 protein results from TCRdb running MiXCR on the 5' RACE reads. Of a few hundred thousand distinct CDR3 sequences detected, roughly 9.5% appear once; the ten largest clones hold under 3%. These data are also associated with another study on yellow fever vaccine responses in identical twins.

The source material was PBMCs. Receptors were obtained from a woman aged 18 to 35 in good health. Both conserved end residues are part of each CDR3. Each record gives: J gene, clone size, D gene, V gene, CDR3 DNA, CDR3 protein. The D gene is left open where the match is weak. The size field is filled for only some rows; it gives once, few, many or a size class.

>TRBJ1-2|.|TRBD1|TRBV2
TGTGCCAGCAGAGGGGGCGCCCTTTATGGCTACACCTTC
CASRGGALYGYTF
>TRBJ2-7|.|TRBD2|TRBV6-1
TGTGCCAGCAGTTCCCGCCGGGGGGGTAGCGACGAGCAGTACTTC
CASSSRRGGSDEQYF
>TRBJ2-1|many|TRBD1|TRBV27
TGTGCCAGCACGTCCCCAGGGGGATCCTACAATGAGCAGTTCTTC
CASTSPGGSYNEQFF
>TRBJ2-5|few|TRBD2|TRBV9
TGTGCCAGCAGCCCCCGCTTGGGACTAGCGGACCAAGAGACCCAGTACTTC
CASSPRLGLADQETQYF
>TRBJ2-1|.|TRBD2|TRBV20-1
TGCAGTGCTGGCCTAGCGGGAAACAATGAGCAGTTCTTC
CSAGLAGNNEQFF
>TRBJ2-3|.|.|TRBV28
TGTGCCAGCAGTTCCCCAGAAACAGATACGCAGTATTTT
CASSSPETDTQYF
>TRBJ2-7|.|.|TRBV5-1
TGCGCCAGCAGCTTGGAGGTTAAAACCTACGAGCAGTACTTC
CASSLEVKTYEQYF
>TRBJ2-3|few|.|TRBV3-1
TGTGCCAGCAGCCAAGAGATGCCAGGACTGGATACGCAGTATTTT
CASSQEMPGLDTQYF
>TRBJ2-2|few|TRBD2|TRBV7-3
TGTGCCAGCAGCTCCCTAGCGGGTGTGAACACCGGGGAGCTGTTTTTT
CASSSLAGVNTGELFF
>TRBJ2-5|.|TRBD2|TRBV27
TGTGCCAGCAGCCAGACGGGGGGCCAAGAGACCCAGTACTTC
CASSQTGGQETQYF
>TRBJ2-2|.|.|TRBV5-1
TGCGCCAGCGGCGGAATGAACACCGGGGAGCTGTTTTTT
CASGGMNTGELFF
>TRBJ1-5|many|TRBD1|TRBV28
TGTGCCAGCAGTAACACCGGGACAGGGGGCAATCAGCCCCAGCATTTT
CASSNTGTGGNQPQHF
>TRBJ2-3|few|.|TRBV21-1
TGTGCCAGCAGCTCCAGTCCCGGGACAGGGTATACAGATACGCAGTATTTT
CASSSSPGTGYTDTQYF
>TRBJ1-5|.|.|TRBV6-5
TGTGCCAGCAGGGGGGGGATGAATCAGCCCCAGCATTTT
CASRGGMNQPQHF
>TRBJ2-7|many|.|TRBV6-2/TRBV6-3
TGTGCCAGCAGCAAGACAGGCCACGAGCAGTACTTC
CASSKTGHEQYF
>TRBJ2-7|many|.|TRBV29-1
TGCAGCGTTCAGGTCGCCTACGAGCAGTACTTC
CSVQVAYEQYF
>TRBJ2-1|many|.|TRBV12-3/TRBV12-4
TGTGCCAGCAGTTTAGCGAGGGGGGCTAGCGGAAGCTCCTACAATGAGCAGTTCTTC
CASSLARGASGSSYNEQFF
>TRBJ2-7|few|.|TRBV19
TGTGCCAGTAAGGAAAGGGCGGGGGAGCAGTACTTC
CASKERAGEQYF
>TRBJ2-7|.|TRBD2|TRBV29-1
TGCAGCGTTGTGGGGACCGGGAGGCCCTCCTACGAGCAGTACTTC
CSVVGTGRPSYEQYF
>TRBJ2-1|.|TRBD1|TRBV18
TGTGCCAGCTCACCACCGAGGCAGGGGGCATTCAATGAGCAGTTCTTC
CASSPPRQGAFNEQFF
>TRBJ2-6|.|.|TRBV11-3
TGTGCCAGCAGCCCCAGGTCCAACGTCCTGACTTTC
CASSPRSNVLTF
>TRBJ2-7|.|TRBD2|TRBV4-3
TGCGCCAGCAGCCAAGAATCCAGCGGGGCCGCCGAGCAGTACTTC
CASSQESSGAAEQYF
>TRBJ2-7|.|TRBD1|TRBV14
TGTGCCAGCAGTCGATGGCCGGGACAGGGGACTTACGAGCAGTACTTC
CASSRWPGQGTYEQYF
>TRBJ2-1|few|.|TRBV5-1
TGCGCCAGCAGCCCCGGTGGGGGTGTGAGTGAGCAGTTCTTC
CASSPGGGVSEQFF
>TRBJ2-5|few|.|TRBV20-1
TGCAGTGCTAGAGTTACAGGTGGGCAAGAGACCCAGTACTTC
CSARVTGGQETQYF
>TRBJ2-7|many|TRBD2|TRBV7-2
TGTGCCAGCAGTAGGGGGCTAGCGGGGTTATACGAGCAGTACTTC
CASSRGLAGLYEQYF
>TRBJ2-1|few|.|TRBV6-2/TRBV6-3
TGTGCCAGCGGGGGCTTAGACAATGAGCAGTTCTTC
CASGGLDNEQFF
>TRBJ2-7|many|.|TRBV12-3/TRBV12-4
TGTGCCAGCAGTTTGGCTCCGGCCCAATACGAGCAGTACTTC
CASSLAPAQYEQYF
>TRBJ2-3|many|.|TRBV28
TGTGCCAGCAGTTCCGGGGAGATCACAGATACGCAGTATTTT
CASSSGEITDTQYF
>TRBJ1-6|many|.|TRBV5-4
TGTGCCAGCAGCTTAGGTGTACTTCGGAATTCACCCCTCCACTTT
CASSLGVLRNSPLHF
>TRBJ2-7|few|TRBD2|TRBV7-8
TGTGCCAGCAGCCCCCTGAGCGGGGGGGTGGGCGAGCAGTACTTC
CASSPLSGGVGEQYF
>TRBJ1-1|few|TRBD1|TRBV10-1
TGCGCCAGCAGTGAATATTCCAGGAGACAGGGGAACGGGAACACTGAAGCTTTCTTT
CASSEYSRRQGNGNTEAFF
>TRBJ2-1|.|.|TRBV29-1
TGCAGCTGGGGGAACAATGAGCAGTTCTTC
CSWGNNEQFF
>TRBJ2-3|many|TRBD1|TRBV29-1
TGCAGCGTTGACTCGGGACAGGCCACAGATACGCAGTATTTT
CSVDSGQATDTQYF
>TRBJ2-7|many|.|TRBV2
TGTGCCAGCAGTGACACGGGGCTGAAAGGGGAGCAGTACTTC
CASSDTGLKGEQYF
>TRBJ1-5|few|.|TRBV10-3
TGTGCCATCAGTGAGTCGAAGGAGCAGCCCCAGCATTTT
CAISESKEQPQHF